This T cell receptor (beta chain) was captured in a study of naive and memory T cell subsets. Germline V gene data show CDR1 as MGHDK and CDR2 as SYGVNS. Trimming pared 6 bases from V and 3 bases from J, leaving 15 bases between. The length of the CDR3 is 14 residues. Both TRBC1 and TRBC2 were covered by a beta constant-region primer of two equimolar oligonucleotides. An oligonucleotide with the SP2 primer and a 12-nucleotide UMI was ligated to the cDNA 3' end. TCRdb re-called the UMI-ligation and nested PCR reads through MiXCR, storing one row per CDR3 protein. Among 130,000 to 150,000 distinct CDR3 sequences listed, approximately 15% were seen once. On this clonotype itself: Its target is not known.

Broader study findings: In naive cells, over 90% of TCR sequences were seen only once.

The rearrangement uses TRBV25-1 and TRBJ2-7; D perhaps matches TRBD2 (5 bases). This receptor was identified in a human donor in good health. Sequenced sample: naive CD4+ T cells from blood. In DNA, the CDR3 is TGTGCCAGCAGGGACGATAGCGCTGGCTACGAGCAGTACTTC. The encoded protein is CASRDDSAGYEQYF.